What follows are 18 T cell receptor beta chains derived from one specimen sequenced in a study of radiotherapy plus CTLA-4 blockade in lung cancer. The method was immunoSEQ multiplex PCR; TCRdb's version includes in-frame clones alone and lacks a portion of them. This sample yields 120,000 or so clones, of which around 75% are seen a single time; 5.2% belongs to the top ten. Sequenced material: peripheral blood, taken from a patient treated with radiotherapy plus ipilimumab. All receptors come from a human donor with non-small cell lung cancer who had a partial response to radiotherapy plus ipilimumab.

The chain employs TRBV2 and TRBJ1-2; a possible D gene is TRBD1 (5 bases). The CDR3 loop spans 15 amino acids. The ends were cut back, 5 bases at V and 0 bases at J, with 13 bases in the middle. CDR1 and CDR2 from the germline V gene are SNHLY and FYNNEI. CDR3 region: CASSFTGEPNYGYTF. The CDR3 nucleotides read TGTGCCAGCAGTTTTACAGGTGAACCTAACTATGGCTACACCTTC.

The chain combines TRBV11-2 with TRBJ1-2; possible D gene TRBD1, 6 bases. Germline V gene sequence: CDR1 SGHAT, CDR2 FQNNGV. The length of the CDR3 is 16 residues. V lost 2 bases to trimming and J lost 8 bases, with 21 bases between them. The CDR3 spells CASSLIGLQGYQGYTF. The CDR3 DNA is TGTGCCAGCAGCTTAATAGGATTACAGGGTTACCAAGGCTACACCTTC.

V and J are TRBV5-4 and TRBJ2-1; tentative D call: TRBD1 (6 bases). Germline assignment: CDR1 SGHNT and CDR2 YYREEE (reference sequence). The CDR3 totals 15 residues. The V gene lost 2 bases and the J gene lost 5 bases, with 14 bases spanning the gap. CDR3 coding DNA: TGTGCCAGCAGCTTCACAGGGCACGGGGACAATGAGCAGTTCTTC. Amino acid sequence: CASSFTGHGDNEQFF.

This clone has just a few counts. This rearrangement joins TRBV5-4 to TRBJ2-2; 8 bases align to TRBD1. Germline loops: CDR1 SGHNT, CDR2 YYREEE (reference sequence). V gave up 3 bases and J gave up 0 bases; unmatched junction bases: 4. The CDR3 runs to 16 residues. The CDR3 bases are TGTGCCAGCAGCTGGCCGGGACAGGCGAACACCGGGGAGCTGTTTTTT. It is translated as CASSWPGQANTGELFF. Variable domain in full (rest from reference TRBV5-4 and TRBJ2-2): ETGVTQSPTHLIKTRGQQVTLRCSSQSGHNTVSWYQQALGQGPQFIFQYYREEENGRGNFPPRFSGLQFPNYSSELNVNALELDDSALYLCASSWPGQANTGELFFGEGSRLTVL.

The rearrangement uses TRBV11-2 and TRBJ2-5; 8 bases map to TRBD2. V was pared by 5 bases and J by 5 bases, with 4 bases of the junction left unmatched. The length of the CDR3 is 13 residues. The germline V gene has CDR1 SGHAT and CDR2 FQNNGV. The CDR3 sequence: CASSLGRAETQYF. CDR3 bases: TGTGCCAGCAGCCTCGGGAGGGCCGAGACCCAGTACTTC. The whole variable domain, remainder taken from reference TRBV11-2 and TRBJ2-5, is EAGVAQSPRYKIIEKRQSVAFWCNPISGHATLYWYQQILGQGPKLLIQFQNNGVVDDSQLPKDRFSAERLKGVDSTLKIQPAKLEDSAVYLCASSLGRAETQYFGPGTRLLVL.

The chain uses TRBV6-5 and TRBJ1-4; D call uncertain. Germline lookup yields CDR1 MNHEY and CDR2 SVGAGI. The V end was cut by 8 bases, the J end by 7 bases, with 20 bases between. The CDR3 runs to 15 residues. CDR3 sequence (DNA): TGTGCCAGCCGGCGTGAACAAGGCGGCGGTGAAAAACTGTTTTTT. It is translated as CASRREQGGGEKLFF.

The chain uses TRBV11-2 and TRBJ2-7, with 7 bases identical to TRBD2. V lost 2 bases to trimming and J lost 3 bases; unmatched junction nucleotides: 10. Germline V gene lookup returns CDR1 SGHAT and CDR2 FQNNGV. The CDR3 is 16 residues long. The CDR3 DNA sequence: TGTGCCAGCAGCTTAAGTGCGAGCGGGATATACTACGAGCAGTACTTC. Residues: CASSLSASGIYYEQYF.

This rearrangement joins TRBV6-5 to TRBJ2-1, with 10 bases lining up with TRBD2. J gave up 8 bases and V 7 bases, and 8 bases lay outside the gene matches. The CDR3 contains 14 residues. From germline, CDR1 is MNHEY and CDR2 SVGAGI. CDR3 bases: TGTGCCAGCAAACACGGACTAGCGGTTGATGAGCAGTTCTTC. It specifies CASKHGLAVDEQFF.

This clone was detected a few times. The chain joins TRBV7-9 to TRBJ1-5; TRBD1 aligns across 7 bases. With V trimmed by 5 bases and J by 3 bases, 13 bases remained unmatched. Germline CDR1 and CDR2: SEHNR and FQNEAQ (reference sequence). CDR3 length: 17 amino acids. Written as DNA, the CDR3 is TGTGCCAGCAGCCACGATCAACAGGGGAAGGACAATCAGCCCCAGCATTTT. Translating it yields CASSHDQQGKDNQPQHF.

The chain combines TRBV7-8 with TRBJ2-1, with D uncertain. Between the trimmed V and J ends, which lost 1 base and 8 bases, there was a span of 9 bases. CDR1 is SGHVS and CDR2 is FQNEAQ in the germline V gene. The CDR3 has 13 residues. The CDR3 reads CASSLDLRDEQFF. DNA for the CDR3: TGTGCCAGCAGCTTAGACCTACGGGATGAGCAGTTCTTC.

This chain uses TRBV15 with TRBJ2-5; no clear D. Germline CDR1 is LNHNV and CDR2 is YYDKDF (reference sequence). V lost 4 bases and J 7 bases, leaving 10 bases between the germline ends. This CDR3 spans 12 amino acids. The CDR3 region is CATSTFARTQYF. CDR3 DNA: TGTGCCACCAGCACCTTTGCGAGGACCCAGTACTTC. The entire variable domain, with the rest obtained from reference TRBV15 and TRBJ2-5, is as follows: DAMVIQNPRYQVTQFGKPVTLSCSQTLNHNVMYWYQQKSSQAPKLLFHYYDKDFNNEADTPDNFQSRRPNTSFCFLDIRSPGLGDTAMYLCATSTFARTQYFGPGTRLLVL.

The rearrangement uses TRBV5-4 and TRBJ2-7; possible D gene TRBD1, 6 bases. Looked up from germline, CDR1 is SGHNT and CDR2 is YYREEE (reference sequence). V was pared by 4 bases and J by 3 bases, with 14 bases between. This CDR3 comprises 14 residues. The CDR3 nucleotides read TGTGCCAGCAGCGTACCGGGACAAAACTACGAGCAGTACTTC. It yields the protein CASSVPGQNYEQYF.

The chain recombines TRBV18 with TRBJ1-5; 8 nucleotides agree with TRBD1. V was pared by 3 bases and J by 7 bases, with 11 bases of the junction left unmatched. CDR1 is KGHSH, CDR2 LQKENI, per germline. The CDR3 extends over 16 amino acids. The CDR3 coding sequence is TGTGCCAGCTCACCCCCGGGGCAGGGGGCTTTCCAGCCCCAGCATTTT. Translation gives CASSPPGQGAFQPQHF.

The rearrangement uses TRBV7-9 and TRBJ2-5; 12 bases align to TRBD2. The V segment lost 5 bases and the J segment 5 bases; nucleotides outside the gene matches: 9. Germline V lookup: CDR1 SEHNR, CDR2 FQNEAQ (reference sequence). The CDR3 sequence is 16 residues long. The CDR3 sequence: CASSPRLAGVGETQYF. The CDR3 nucleotides are TGTGCCAGCAGCCCAAGACTAGCGGGAGTTGGGGAGACCCAGTACTTC.

The chain combines TRBV7-8 with TRBJ2-7, with TRBD1 as a possible D gene (6 bases). Trimming removed 5 bases from V and 6 bases from J, with 17 bases in between. This CDR3 region has 14 residues. The germline V gene has CDR1 SGHVS and CDR2 FQNEAQ. The CDR3 nucleotides are TGTGCCAGCAGCCTCGGACAGAAGTTCGTCGAGCAGTACTTC. As protein: CASSLGQKFVEQYF.

This clone showed up just a few times. The chain employs TRBV6-1 and TRBJ2-7, with TRBD1 as a possible D gene (6 bases). CDR1 MNHNS and CDR2 SASEGT come from the germline V gene. Trimming shortened V by 6 bases and J by 2 bases, and 14 bases separated the two germline ends. This CDR3 comprises 14 residues. As DNA, the CDR3 is TGTGCCAGCAGAGAGACGGACAGTCCCTACGAGCAGTACTTC. Residues: CASRETDSPYEQYF.

To note about this clone: The identical CDR3 is also encoded by other nucleotide sequences in the sample. This rearrangement joins TRBV6-1 to TRBJ2-3, with TRBD2 identical over 7 bases. With V trimmed by 7 bases and J by 0 bases, 4 bases remained unmatched. The CDR3 extends over 14 amino acids. Germline values: CDR1 MNHNS, CDR2 SASEGT. The CDR3 spells CASNKRDSTDTQYF. The CDR3, as DNA: TGTGCCAGCAATAAGCGGGACAGCACAGATACGCAGTATTTT.

This chain uses TRBV6-5 with TRBJ1-1; the D gene is possibly TRBD1 (5 bases). This CDR3 contains 13 residues. Germline-derived CDR1 and CDR2 are MNHEY and SVGAGI. Trimming stripped 5 bases from V and 2 bases from J, with 9 bases between. CDR3 protein: CASSVRGNTEAFF. In nucleotides, the CDR3 is TGTGCCAGCAGTGTTAGGGGAAACACTGAAGCTTTCTTT.